This paragraph covers one T cell receptor beta chain sequence. The entry originates in a study of blood T cells in healthy people across ages. Together with a sample-barcoded 5' primer, a J-beta primer mix was included in a second PCR lasting about 6 to 11 cycles. TCRdb used MiXCR to reprocess the 5' RACE reads, holding one entry per CDR3 protein. The sample includes about 810,000 distinct CDR3 sequences, around 36% of them seen just once. The CDR3 contains 14 residues. V lost 6 bases and J 4 bases, leaving 15 bases between the germline ends. CDR1 and CDR2 (germline): PRHDT, FYEKMQ (reference sequence).

This receptor was identified in a man between 18 and 35 years old in good health. The V gene is TRBV13, the J gene TRBJ1-2; the D gene is possibly TRBD1 (6 bases). Sequencing was done on a sample of blood. The CDR3 loop is CASSDRSVGYGYTF. The DNA of the CDR3 is TGTGCCAGCAGTGACAGGAGTGTGGGCTATGGCTACACCTTC.